This entry features one T cell receptor (beta chain) sequence. Its antigen is not known. Primers included in the PCR were 60 Vbeta and 13 Jbeta primers. Libraries were prepared by immunoSEQ multiplex PCR; TCRdb keeps only in-frame clonotypes and omits some of them. The sample includes about 120,000 clones, roughly 15% seen only once; the top ten take under 2%. The data were obtained in a study of cytomegalovirus exposure and HLA in healthy donors. Study overall: Assignment to the Caucasian-associated ancestry cluster applied to around four fifths of the approximately 400 genotyped donors. Findings and limits, study-wide: Later on, an analysis showed TCR association rates differing by HLA locus, with DRB1 the most and HLA-C the fewest.

The sequence derives from a woman aged 18-30 years in good health and CMV-seronegative. The sequencing input was PBMCs.

CDR3 amino acids: CASSGLFHSGGQETQYF. The CDR3 DNA reads as TGTGCCAGCAGTGGTCTTTTTCATTCGGGAGGGCAAGAGACCCAGTACTTC. The chain employs TRBV28 and TRBJ2-5, with 8 positions matching TRBD2. CDR3 length equals 17 residues. The germline V gene has CDR1 MDHEN and CDR2 SYDVKM. V lost 5 bases, J lost 2 bases, and 13 bases stayed unmatched.